This passage covers 13 T cell receptor beta chains from one sample sequenced in a study of T-cell reconstitution after alpha-beta-depleted transplantation in children. Unique molecular identifiers were incorporated during preparation of the TCRbeta library. TCRdb fed the PCR reads into MiXCR, producing one record per CDR3 protein. Of tens of thousands of distinct CDR3 sequences listed, around 17% are singletons. Sequenced material: PBMCs, mostly from graft donor cells, taken 60 days after TCRalphabeta/CD19-depleted stem cell transplant. These receptors originate from a male patient aged 2-10 years who had a stem cell transplant for acute lymphoblastic leukemia, so the T cells may come from the graft donor.

The chain couples TRBV24-1 to TRBJ2-3; no clear D gene. This CDR3 contains 15 residues. The V gene lost 0 bases and the J gene lost 6 bases, with 12 bases spanning the gap. CDR1 and CDR2 from the germline V gene are KGHDR and SFDVKD. The CDR3 sequence: CATSDLPGMQDTQYF. The DNA for the CDR3 is TGTGCCACCAGTGATTTGCCCGGTATGCAGGATACGCAGTATTTT.

Ten or more counts support this clonotype. CDR3 DNA sequence: TGTGCCAGCAGCTTAGGGACAGGGGATGGCTACACCTTC. Translating it yields CASSLGTGDGYTF. The chain recombines TRBV7-9 with TRBJ1-2, with 9 nucleotides matching TRBD1. The CDR3 extends over 13 amino acids. Germline lookup yields CDR1 SEHNR and CDR2 FQNEAQ (reference sequence). V dropped 1 base and J dropped 6; count of bases not matched to a gene: 0.

The rearrangement links TRBV6-2 or TRBV6-3 to TRBJ2-7, with D maybe TRBD2 (5 bases). V lost 5 bases, J lost 3 bases, and 8 bases lay in between. Germline V gene lookup returns CDR1 MNHEY and CDR2 SVGEGT. CDR3 length: 12 amino acids. The chain's CDR3 is CASSTGNYEQYF. CDR3 bases: TGTGCCAGCAGTACCGGGAACTACGAGCAGTACTTC.

This clonotype came up many times. The genes are TRBV20-1 and TRBJ2-7; the D gene is possibly TRBD2 (5 bases). The CDR3 totals 13 residues. V lost 6 bases to trimming and J lost 0 bases, with 12 bases between them. Germline CDR1 DFQATT, CDR2 SNEGSKA (reference sequence). DNA of the CDR3: TGCAGTGCCACGACCGGGGTCTCCTACGAGCAGTACTTC. It specifies CSATTGVSYEQYF.

The V call is TRBV10-3, the J call TRBJ2-4; 7 nucleotides align to TRBD1. CDR3 length equals 17 residues. Germline trimming cut 0 bases from V and 5 bases from J; bases unmatched to any gene: 10. Germline V gene lookup returns CDR1 ENHRY and CDR2 SYGVKD. In nucleotides, the CDR3 is TGTGCCATCAGTGAGTCGAACACTCCCGGACAGGAAAACATTCAGTACTTC. Residues: CAISESNTPGQENIQYF.

The V and J genes are TRBV6-5 and TRBJ1-1; a possible D gene is TRBD1 (5 bases). V lost 5 bases and J 11 bases, leaving 12 bases between the germline ends. Germline loops: CDR1 MNHEY, CDR2 SVGAGI. The CDR3 has 11 amino acids. This CDR3 is CASSTGLTAFF. In nucleotides, the CDR3 is TGTGCCAGCAGTACGGGGCTGACCGCTTTCTTT.

The CDR3 here is CASSLSSSEGEDTQYF. The CDR3 region has the DNA TGTGCCAGCAGCTTGAGCTCTAGCGAGGGGGAAGATACGCAGTATTTT. This sequence joins TRBV7-2 and TRBJ2-3; the D gene could be TRBD1 or TRBD2 (6 bases each). CDR1 and CDR2 from the germline V gene are SGHTA and FQGNSA. This CDR3 has 16 amino acids. With 3 bases removed from V and 5 bases from J, the gap between germline ends came to 18 bases.

The chain links TRBV20-1 to TRBJ1-2; 7 nucleotides agree with TRBD1. Trimming took 5 bases from V and 3 from J; bases not matched to a gene: 3. This CDR3 has 12 amino acids. Germline CDR1 reads DFQATT; CDR2 reads SNEGSKA (reference sequence). In DNA, the CDR3 is TGCAGTGCTTTTACAGGGGACTATGGCTACACCTTC. Its protein is CSAFTGDYGYTF.

The chain recombines TRBV7-8 with TRBJ2-2; 9 nucleotides line up with TRBD2. The CDR3 sequence is 16 residues long. V shed 2 bases, J shed 4 bases, and the junction held 5 bases outside the gene matches. Germline assignment: CDR1 SGHVS and CDR2 FQNEAQ. The CDR3 region has the DNA TGTGCCAGCAGCTTACCAGCGGGGGGTGGCACCGGGGAGCTGTTTTTT. Protein sequence: CASSLPAGGGTGELFF.

This clonotype appeared a few times. This rearrangement joins TRBV5-4 to TRBJ2-5; D remains ambiguous. Germline V gives CDR1 SGHNT, CDR2 YYREEE (reference sequence). With 0 bases removed from V and 5 bases from J, the gap between germline ends came to 5 bases. The CDR3 is made up of 12 amino acids. CDR3 sequence: CASSLVEETQYF. CDR3 nucleotides: TGTGCCAGCAGCTTGGTAGAGGAGACCCAGTACTTC.

This clonotype was counted at least ten times. The chain is built from TRBV21-1 and TRBJ2-1; the D call of TRBD1 is as the table states it, not checked on the DNA. TRBV21-1 is a pseudogene segment. The CDR3 covers 18 residues. The CDR3 bases are TGTGCCAGCAGCAAACACACCCGCTGGCAGGGGAACTACAATGAGCAGTTCTTC. Translated: CASSKHTRWQGNYNEQFF.

The rearrangement uses TRBV5-1 and TRBJ2-5; 9 positions match TRBD2. Germline V CDR1 and CDR2: SGHRS, YFSETQ. Losses at the gene ends were 2 bases for V and 9 bases for J; bases not matched to a gene: 14. The CDR3 length is 16 residues. The CDR3 DNA reads as TGCGCCAGCAGCTTCTCCGGGGGAGTAGCGGGGGAGGCCCAGTACTTC. Encoded protein: CASSFSGGVAGEAQYF.

V and J are TRBV7-2 and TRBJ2-3; TRBD2 aligns across 10 bases. CDR3 length: 18 residues. CDR1 and CDR2 (germline): SGHTA, FQGNSA. The V gene end was trimmed by 0 bases and the J gene end by 4 bases; junction bases not matched to a gene: 10. The CDR3 spells CASSLAYGPSGGPDTQYF. In nucleotides, the CDR3 is TGTGCCAGCAGCTTAGCGTACGGGCCTAGCGGGGGCCCAGATACGCAGTATTTT.